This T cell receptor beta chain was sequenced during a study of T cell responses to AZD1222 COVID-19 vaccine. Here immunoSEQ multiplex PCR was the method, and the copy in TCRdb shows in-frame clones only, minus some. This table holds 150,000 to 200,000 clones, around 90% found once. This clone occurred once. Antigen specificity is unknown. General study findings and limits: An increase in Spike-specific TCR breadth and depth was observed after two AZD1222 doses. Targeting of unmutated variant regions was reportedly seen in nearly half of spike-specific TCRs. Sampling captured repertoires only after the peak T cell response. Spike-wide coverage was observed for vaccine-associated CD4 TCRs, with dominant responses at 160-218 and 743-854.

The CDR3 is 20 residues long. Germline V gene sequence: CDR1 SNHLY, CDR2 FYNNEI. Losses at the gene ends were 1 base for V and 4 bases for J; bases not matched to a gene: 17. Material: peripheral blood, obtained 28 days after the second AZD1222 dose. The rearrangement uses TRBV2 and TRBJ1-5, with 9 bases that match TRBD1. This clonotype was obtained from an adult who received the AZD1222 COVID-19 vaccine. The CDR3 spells CASSEDHPDRGWKTNQPQHF. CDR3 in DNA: TGTGCCAGCAGTGAAGACCACCCGGACAGGGGTTGGAAGACTAATCAGCCCCAGCATTTT.